This T cell receptor beta chain stems from a study of T cells after yellow fever vaccination (dated by TCRdb to about 2019). Looking at the study overall: Memory subsets (EM, EMRA, CM and Tscm) were sorted on a BD FACS Aria III using CD3, CD45RA, CCR7 and CD95 staining. Blood was collected at multiple timepoints before and after primary and secondary immunization, and bulk PBMC replicates and cell subsets were isolated. Two healthy male donors, one aged 18 to 30 and one aged 30 to 40 years, made up the cohort. To track T-cell clones before and after primary and booster YFV17D yellow fever vaccination, bulk TCR alpha and beta repertoires were sequenced longitudinally. Libraries from fractions with low cell numbers were prepared with the SMART-Seq v4 Ultra Low Input RNA kit. Memory subsets were sorted on days 0, 15 and 45 and at 18 months following primary vaccination, and on days 0, 15 and 45 following the 30-year booster. General findings and caveats noted by the study authors: A small fraction of clonotypes showed up in both the CD4 and CD8 compartments, probably as a result of convergent recombination. Computational filtering was needed because FACS-sorted repertoires could contain abundant contaminating clonotypes from the bulk population. After the booster, most clones that had expanded after primary vaccination were detected again (around 97% of CD4 and more than 85% of CD8), suggesting broad maintenance of memory. On day 0, almost all vaccine-responding clonotypes were below detection in the sorted memory subsets. The secondary T-cell response was weaker than the primary response but faster, peaking on day 5 instead of day 15. Only two donors were included in the study, so the extent to which the findings can be generalized is limited.

From the germline V gene (reference sequence), CDR1 is DFQATT and CDR2 is SNEGSKA. The CDR3 runs 16 amino acids, cysteine and phenylalanine included. Kept here is only the CDR3 DNA, which spans 48 bases and is read in frame from base 1. Trimming at the junction amounts to 2 bases on V and 6 bases on J, and the germline ends lie 20 bases apart. This clonotype was seen only a few times. Per-base qualities were not stored, and no clone one base away is much larger. Synthesis of TCR cDNA relied on 5'RACE template switching, a step that introduced a universal primer site along with unique molecular identifiers. Priming of cDNA synthesis was performed from both the TCR alpha and TCR beta constant segments. Library amplification involved two PCR steps, and the second step added sample barcodes and sequencing adapters. Sequencing of libraries was done on Illumina HiSeq 2500 (2x100 bp) or NovaSeq (2x150 bp). The paper's data handling went like this. MIGEC handled demultiplexing of reads and collapsing into UMI consensus sequences, while MiXCR performed V(D)J alignment. Using edgeR on replicate PBMC samples, clonotypes were called vaccine-responding if FDR was below 0.01 and the log2 fold change was above 5 up to day 15. Each bulk clonotype was labeled CD4 or CD8 based on which sequenced repertoire, CD4 or CD8, contained the clonotype at higher abundance. To estimate how each clone was distributed across memory phenotypes, clonotype frequencies in memory subsets were weighted by FACS-sorted cell numbers. Starting from the raw public reads, TCRdb applied fastp trimming at Q25, assembled clones with MiXCR and retained in-frame beta chains. Records with the same CDR3 protein are collapsed into one entry carrying the most frequent genes and DNA. TCRdb's processing, not the study's, gives the V and J calls here. This sample is represented by tens of thousands of distinct CDR3 sequences; less than 8.5% of them were singletons. The ten largest clones capture about 20% of the sample.

The sample's treatment or condition, from its label and the paper: live attenuated yellow fever vaccine strain. A standard Ficoll-Paque protocol was used to isolate PBMCs from peripheral blood. RNA from sorted memory subsets was extracted with the RNeasy Micro Kit. The starting material was PBMCs, either bulk or a sorted T-cell subset (CD4+, CD8+, memory, or dextramer-sorted; not recorded which), obtained on the day of the first yellow fever vaccination. Recombination joined TRBV20-1 with TRBJ1-5; no D gene can be assigned with confidence. The sequence came from a man aged 18 to 30 who received the YFV17D yellow fever vaccine. The DNA sequence reads TGCAGTGCTAGATCGGCGGTTTCCGTGGGCGGTCAGCCCCAGCATTTT. Its protein is CSARSAVSVGGQPQHF.